These 19 T cell receptor beta chains share one sample of origin, sequenced in a study of sequential checkpoint blockade in melanoma. Sequencing was performed with immunoSEQ multiplex PCR; in TCRdb, only in-frame clones are kept and a portion is missing. Of some 21,000 clones detected, roughly 86% appear once; the ten largest clones hold 11%. Described treatment: randomized to nivolumab then ipilimumab (arm A) or the reverse (arm B). Material: CD8+ T cells sorted from blood (inferred from file names), obtained from a patient given nivolumab and ipilimumab in sequence. These TCRs come from a human donor with melanoma.

This chain links TRBV21-1 with TRBJ2-7; the table's D call of TRBD1 was not tested on the DNA. TRBV21-1 is a pseudogene. This CDR3 spans 15 amino acids. CDR3 DNA: TGTGCCAGCAGCAAAGGTGAGGTCACAGGGTGTGGGCAGTACTTC. This gives the protein CASSKGEVTGCGQYF.

V usage is TRBV30 and J usage is TRBJ2-2, with 11 bases lining up with TRBD2. Germline trimming cut 5 bases from V and 0 bases from J; bases unmatched to any gene: 2. Germline assignment: CDR1 GTSNPN and CDR2 SVGIG (reference sequence). CDR3 length equals 15 residues. The CDR3, as DNA: TGTGCCTGGGGACTAGCGGGTACGAACACCGGGGAGCTGTTTTTT. Translated, it gives CAWGLAGTNTGELFF.

V is TRBV19 and J is TRBJ2-3; TRBD2 might be the D (5 bases). Germline V gene sequence: CDR1 LNHDA, CDR2 SQIVND (reference sequence). Trimming stripped 11 bases from V and 8 bases from J, with 11 bases between. The CDR3 is made up of 10 amino acids. CDR3 DNA sequence: TGTGCCGCAGGCGGACTTACGCAGTATTTT. It translates to CAAGGLTQYF.

The CDR3 here is CAISATGEAFF. CDR3 bases: TGTGCCATCAGTGCGACAGGTGAAGCTTTCTTT. The chain couples TRBV10-3 to TRBJ1-1; D may be TRBD1 (6 bases). Germline CDR1 is ENHRY and CDR2 is SYGVKD. The V gene lost 4 bases and the J gene lost 7 bases, with 7 bases spanning the gap. The CDR3 runs 11 residues.

The J gene is TRBJ2-3, the V gene TRBV6-5; 7 bases match TRBD1. The CDR3 extends over 16 amino acids. V was pared by 4 bases and J by 0 bases, with 7 bases of the junction left unmatched. The germline gives CDR1 MNHEY, CDR2 SVGAGI. This CDR3 is CASSSFGTVSTDTQYF. The DNA of the CDR3 is TGTGCCAGCAGTTCCTTCGGGACAGTAAGCACAGATACGCAGTATTTT.

This clone has only one observation. The chain uses TRBV7-2 and TRBJ2-3; 7 positions match TRBD2. The junction had 3 bases not matched to a gene; V was cut back by 0 bases and J by 3 bases. The CDR3 spans 15 residues. From germline, CDR1 is SGHTA and CDR2 FQGNSA. The CDR3 sequence: CASSLAGGPTDTQYF. In DNA form, the CDR3 reads TGTGCCAGCAGCTTAGCGGGAGGGCCGACAGATACGCAGTATTTT.

This chain connects TRBV10-1 to TRBJ1-1; 9 bases fit TRBD1. V dropped 10 bases and J dropped 1; count of bases not matched to a gene: 7. Per the germline V gene, CDR1 is WNHNN and CDR2 is SYGVQD (reference sequence). This CDR3 comprises 14 residues. CDR3 loop: CAKITGGSNTEAFF. DNA of the CDR3: TGCGCCAAGATCACAGGGGGCTCGAACACTGAAGCTTTCTTT.

The sample holds one count of this clone. V and J are TRBV29-1 and TRBJ2-1, with 8 positions matching TRBD1. Losses at the gene ends were 4 bases for V and 6 bases for J; bases not matched to a gene: 5. The length of the CDR3 is 13 residues. The germline V gene encodes CDR1 SQVTM and CDR2 ANQGSEA. CDR3 DNA: TGCAGCGTTGCAGGGGGCAGGGGCAATGAGCAGTTCTTC. This codes for CSVAGGRGNEQFF.

The chain links TRBV5-1 to TRBJ1-1, with D hard to call. The length of the CDR3 is 13 residues. Germline CDR1 SGHRS, CDR2 YFSETQ. Deletions cut 1 base from V and 2 bases from J, with 6 bases between. The CDR3: CASSLQENTEAFF. CDR3 in DNA: TGCGCCAGCAGCTTGCAGGAAAACACTGAAGCTTTCTTT.

This chain uses TRBV5-5 with TRBJ2-5, with 8 bases fitting TRBD1. The length of the CDR3 is 15 residues. Germline V CDR1 and CDR2: SGHKS, YYEKEE (reference sequence). Unmatched junction bases numbered 11, after V lost 5 bases and J lost 5 bases. CDR3 nucleotides: TGTGCCAGCAGACGCCGACAGGGGCAGGGGGAGACCCAGTACTTC. Protein: CASRRRQGQGETQYF.

The rearrangement joins TRBV7-9 to TRBJ2-3; D perhaps matches TRBD1 (5 bases). Germline-derived CDR1 and CDR2 are SEHNR and FQNEAQ (reference sequence). This CDR3 has 13 residues. In DNA, the CDR3 is TGTGCTAATGGGGCGAAAGGCACAGATACGCAGTATTTT. Translating it yields CANGAKGTDTQYF.

V gene TRBV7-9 combines with J gene TRBJ2-7, with D perhaps TRBD2 (7 bases). Trimming pared 1 base from V and 7 bases from J, leaving 14 bases between. The length of the CDR3 is 14 residues. The germline gives CDR1 SEHNR, CDR2 FQNEAQ (reference sequence). The CDR3 region has the DNA TGTGCCAGCAGCTTAGGTCGGGGGGCAGGAGAGCAGTACTTC. It encodes CASSLGRGAGEQYF. Looking up the rest from reference TRBV7-9 and TRBJ2-7 gives the full variable domain: DTGVSQNPRHKITKRGQNVTFRCDPISEHNRLYWYRQTLGQGPEFLTYFQNEAQLEKSRLLSDRFSAERPKGSFSTLEIQRTEQGDSAMYLCASSLGRGAGEQYFGPGTRLTVT.

The V gene is TRBV7-2, the J gene TRBJ1-2, with 7 nucleotides matching TRBD1. With 2 bases clipped from V and 7 bases from J, the junction kept 10 bases outside the gene matches. The germline gives CDR1 SGHTA, CDR2 FQGNSA. The CDR3 extends over 15 amino acids. This CDR3 reads CTSSLLTGTFGGYTF. The CDR3 coding sequence is TGTACCAGCAGCTTACTGACAGGGACTTTCGGTGGCTACACCTTC.

This clone was seen a handful of times. The rearrangement uses TRBV14 and TRBJ2-1, with 11 bases lining up with TRBD2. The V and J ends lost 0 bases and 7 bases, in that order; junction bases with no gene match: 8. This CDR3 region has 17 residues. Germline V gene lookup returns CDR1 SGHDN and CDR2 FVKESK. The CDR3 DNA follows: TGTGCCAGCAGCCAAGAACAACTAGCGGGGGCTGGGAATGAGCAGTTCTTC. Translating gives CASSQEQLAGAGNEQFF.

The chain uses TRBV6-1 and TRBJ2-1, with D perhaps matching TRBD1 (5 bases). The CDR3 is 15 amino acids. Germline V gene lookup returns CDR1 MNHNS and CDR2 SASEGT. Trimming cost V 5 bases and J 6 bases, with 17 bases left between them. DNA of the CDR3: TGTGCCAGCAGTTCCCGGTCAAAGGGGTCCAATGAGCAGTTCTTC. Translated: CASSSRSKGSNEQFF.

The rearrangement uses TRBV7-9 and TRBJ1-5, with D tentatively TRBD1 (6 bases). The V end was cut by 5 bases, the J end by 4 bases, with 9 bases between. The germline V gene has CDR1 SEHNR and CDR2 FQNEAQ (reference sequence). This CDR3 spans 13 amino acids. CDR3: CASSADRNQPQHF. CDR3 nucleotide sequence: TGTGCCAGCAGCGCGGACAGAAATCAGCCCCAGCATTTT.

This chain joins TRBV4-2 and TRBJ2-7, with 9 bases fitting TRBD1. CDR1 is LGHNA, CDR2 YNFKEQ, per germline. The ends lost 1 base at V and 4 bases at J; junction bases unmatched: 2. This CDR3 is built from 14 residues. As DNA, the CDR3 is TGTGCCAGCAGCCAAGCCGGACAGGGGTACGAGCAGTACTTC. Its protein product is CASSQAGQGYEQYF.

This chain links TRBV30 with TRBJ1-1; 8 nucleotides agree with TRBD1. The CDR3 length is 13 residues. The germline V gene encodes CDR1 GTSNPN and CDR2 SVGIG (reference sequence). J lost 4 bases, V lost 3 bases, and 4 bases had no gene match. In DNA form, the CDR3 reads TGTGCCTGGAGCAGGGGGCTGGGCACTGAAGCTTTCTTT. Translated, it gives CAWSRGLGTEAFF. The variable domain in full, completed from reference TRBV30 and TRBJ1-1, reads SQTIHQWPATLVQPVGSPLSLECTVEGTSNPNLYWYRQAAGRGLQLLFYSVGIGQISSEVPQNLSASRPQDRQFILSSKKLLLSDSGFYLCAWSRGLGTEAFFGQGTRLTVV.

V usage is TRBV6-1 and J usage is TRBJ2-7; 7 nucleotides match TRBD2. V shed 4 bases and J 4 bases; nucleotides not matched to a gene: 7. CDR1 and CDR2 (germline): MNHNS, SASEGT. CDR3 length: 14 amino acids. CDR3 protein: CASSAGGSPYEQYF. Written as DNA, the CDR3 is TGTGCCAGCAGTGCGGGCGGGAGCCCTTACGAGCAGTACTTC.